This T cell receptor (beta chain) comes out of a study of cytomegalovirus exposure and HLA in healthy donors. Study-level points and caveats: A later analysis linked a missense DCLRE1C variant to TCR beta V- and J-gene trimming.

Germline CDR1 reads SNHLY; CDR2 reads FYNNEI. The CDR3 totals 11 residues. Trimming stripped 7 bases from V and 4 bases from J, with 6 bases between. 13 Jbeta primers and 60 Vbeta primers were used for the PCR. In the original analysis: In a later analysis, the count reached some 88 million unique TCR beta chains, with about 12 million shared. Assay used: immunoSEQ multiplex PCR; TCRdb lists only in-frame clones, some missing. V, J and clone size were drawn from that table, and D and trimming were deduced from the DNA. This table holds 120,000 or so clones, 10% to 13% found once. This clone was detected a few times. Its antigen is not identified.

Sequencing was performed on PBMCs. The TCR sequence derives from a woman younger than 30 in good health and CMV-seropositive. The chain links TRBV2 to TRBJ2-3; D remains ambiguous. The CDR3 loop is CASIRSDTQYF. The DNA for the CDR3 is TGTGCCAGCATCCGGTCAGATACGCAGTATTTT.